A selection of T cell receptor beta chains follows, all from one sample in a study of vaccination and CD4 T cells after COVID-19. Their target antigens are unknown. A single record per CDR3 protein comes from TCRdb applying MiXCR to the PCR reads. The sample lists fewer than 1,500 distinct CDR3 sequences; over 15% were seen once. Sequencing used CD4+ T cells from blood, cultured in vitro. The origin of the receptors is a human donor in good health. The CDR3 runs from the conserved cysteine through the conserved F or W. A D gene is named only where the DNA matches it firmly. Size values are once, few and many counts, or a class for expanded clones, and some rows have none.

medium-sized | NA | TRBJ2-3 | 15 | TRBV20-1 | TGCAGTGCTAGAGAGCAGGACAGAAGCACAGATACGCAGTATTTT | CSAREQDRSTDTQYF
few | NA | TRBJ2-7 | 16 | TRBV7-2 | TGTGCCAGCAGCTTAGTAGGTCACAGGAGGCTCTACGAGCAGTACTTC | CASSLVGHRRLYEQYF
few | NA | TRBJ1-4 | 11 | TRBV2 | TGTGCCAGCGCGACTGAGGGGGAACTGTTTTTT | CASATEGELFF
NA | TRBD2 | TRBJ2-5 | 15 | TRBV5-1 | TGCGCCAGCAGGGCACTAGCGGGAGGGCAAGAGACCCAGTACTTC | CASRALAGGQETQYF
NA | NA | TRBJ1-1 | 13 | TRBV5-1 | TGCGCCAGCAGCTTGGGAAGGGCCACTGAAGCTTTCTTT | CASSLGRATEAFF
few | NA | TRBJ1-1 | 17 | TRBV20-1 | TGCAGTGCTAGAGATTCGGGGCGAGGGAATAAGAACACTGAAGCTTTCTTT | CSARDSGRGNKNTEAFF
few | TRBD1 | TRBJ2-5 | 14 | TRBV5-1 | TGCGCCAGCAGCGGGACAGGGGTTCAAGAGACCCAGTACTTC | CASSGTGVQETQYF
large | TRBD1 | TRBJ1-2 | 16 | TRBV15 | TGTGCCACCAGCAGAGCCGGGACAGGGGCGGCCTATGGCTACACCTTC | CATSRAGTGAAYGYTF
medium-sized | NA | TRBJ1-6 | 15 | TRBV6-2/TRBV6-3 | TGTGCCAGCAGTTACTCGCCGGGTCTGAATTCACCCCTCCACTTT | CASSYSPGLNSPLHF
NA | NA | TRBJ2-5 | 15 | TRBV18 | TGTGCCAGCTCACCACCTTCTCGCCGCCAAGAGACCCAGTACTTC | CASSPPSRRQETQYF
NA | TRBD1 | TRBJ2-7 | 14 | TRBV28 | TGTGCCAGCAGTCCAAGGGACAGGACTAACGAGCAGTACTTC | CASSPRDRTNEQYF
large | TRBD2 | TRBJ2-1 | 14 | TRBV2 | TGTGCCATCCCCGGGACTAGCGGGGCCAATGAGCAGTTCTTC | CAIPGTSGANEQFF
few | NA | TRBJ1-2 | 16 | TRBV4-1 | TGCGCCAGCAGAAGAATTACAGGGACTTCTAACTATGGCTACACCTTC | CASRRITGTSNYGYTF
few | TRBD1 | TRBJ1-2 | 17 | TRBV20-1 | TGCAGTGCTAGCTCCACCACTCTAACAGGGGACAACTATGGCTACACCTTC | CSASSTTLTGDNYGYTF
NA | NA | TRBJ2-1 | 13 | TRBV19 | TGTGCCAGTGCGGGGCAGAACGGTGGTGCGCAGTTCTTC | CASAGQNGGAQFF
medium-sized | NA | TRBJ1-3 | 13 | TRBV7-2 | TGTGCCAGCAGCTTAGACTCTGGAAACACCATATATTTT | CASSLDSGNTIYF
NA | TRBD2 | TRBJ2-7 | 14 | TRBV20-1 | TGCAGTGCTCCCCTCCAGCGGGAGGGCTACGAGCAGTACTTC | CSAPLQREGYEQYF
NA | NA | TRBJ1-5 | 12 | TRBV29-1 | TGCAGCGTTTGGGACGGTGATCAGCCCCAGCATTTT | CSVWDGDQPQHF
medium-sized | TRBD2 | TRBJ2-1 | 15 | TRBV11-3 | TGTGCCAGCAGCCGGGGGGTGGGAGGTTACAATGAGCAGTTCTTC | CASSRGVGGYNEQFF
medium-sized | NA | TRBJ1-6 | 15 | TRBV7-2 | TGTGCCAGCAGCCCTAGGGGGTCGGGTAATTCACCCCTCCACTTT | CASSPRGSGNSPLHF
NA | NA | TRBJ2-5 | 14 | TRBV20-1 | TGCAGTGCTAGTGGGGGTAGCGAACAAGAGACCCAGTACTTC | CSASGGSEQETQYF
NA | NA | TRBJ1-5 | 16 | TRBV5-6 | TGTGCCAGCAGCTTGGGGGTGGGCCGGGGCAATCAGCCCCAGCATTTT | CASSLGVGRGNQPQHF
NA | NA | TRBJ1-2 | 16 | TRBV5-6 | TGTGCCAGCAGCTCTGTCGGGGCCAACCTTCTCAATGGCTACACCTTC | CASSSVGANLLNGYTF
few | NA | TRBJ2-7 | 15 | TRBV20-1 | TGCAGTGCTAGAACTACCGGGACGGCTGGCTACGAGCAGTACTTC | CSARTTGTAGYEQYF
NA | NA | TRBJ1-5 | 12 | TRBV20-1 | TGCAGTGCTCAGCAATTGTATCAGCCCCAGCATTTT | CSAQQLYQPQHF
NA | TRBD1 | TRBJ2-7 | 17 | TRBV28 | TGTGCCAGCAGTACTGGTTCTGGCGGACAGGTCCCCTACGAGCAGTACTTC | CASSTGSGGQVPYEQYF
large | NA | TRBJ1-2 | 11 | TRBV20-1 | TGCAGTGGAAGGACTGACTATGGCTACACCTTC | CSGRTDYGYTF
few | NA | TRBJ2-7 | 17 | TRBV21-1 | TGTGCCAGCAGCAAAGGACTAGCGGGAGGTAACACCTACGAGCAGTACTTC | CASSKGLAGGNTYEQYF
NA | NA | TRBJ2-6 | 13 | TRBV7-3 | TGTGCCAGCAGCCCCTCTGGGGCCAACGTCCTGACTTTC | CASSPSGANVLTF
NA | NA | TRBJ2-3 | 16 | TRBV20-1 | TGCAGTGCCTGGGGACTTTTTACGGGGGCCACAGATACGCAGTATTTT | CSAWGLFTGATDTQYF
NA | TRBD1 | TRBJ2-7 | 15 | TRBV5-4 | TGTGCCAGCAGCTTGAAACAGGGGGTAAGCTACGAGCAGTACTTC | CASSLKQGVSYEQYF
medium-sized | TRBD2 | TRBJ2-5 | 15 | TRBV6-1 | TGTGCCAGCAGTCAACCTCAGCGGGGCGAAGAGACCCAGTACTTC | CASSQPQRGEETQYF
NA | NA | TRBJ1-2 | 11 | TRBV7-2 | TGTGCCAGCAGCCCCTACTATGGCTACACCTTC | CASSPYYGYTF
NA | TRBD1 | TRBJ1-2 | 15 | TRBV7-9 | TGTGCCAGCAGCTCCGGGACAGGGGACTCCTATGGCTACACCTTC | CASSSGTGDSYGYTF
NA | TRBD1 | TRBJ1-4 | 12 | TRBV10-3 | TGTGCCGTCCGACAGGGTAATGAAAGACTGTTTTTT | CAVRQGNERLFF
NA | TRBD2 | TRBJ2-1 | 16 | TRBV11-2 | TGTGCCAGCAGCCCCCGGACTAGCGGGAGATTCTGGGAGCAGTTCTTC | CASSPRTSGRFWEQFF
NA | TRBD2 | TRBJ2-1 | 15 | TRBV6-1 | TGTGCCAGCACCGCCCGTACTAGCGGGGGCTATGAGCAGTTCTTC | CASTARTSGGYEQFF
medium-sized | NA | TRBJ1-1 | 13 | TRBV7-9 | TGTGCCAGCAGCTTTGGCCTCGGGTCGGAAGCTTTCTTT | CASSFGLGSEAFF
NA | TRBD2 | TRBJ2-3 | 15 | TRBV10-3 | TGTGCCATCAGTGACCCTAGCGGGGCCCCAGATACGCAGTATTTT | CAISDPSGAPDTQYF
NA | NA | TRBJ1-2 | 15 | TRBV9 | TGTGCCAGCAGCCTAAGACAGGACAGAGTAGGTGGCTACACCTTC | CASSLRQDRVGGYTF
medium-sized | TRBD1 | TRBJ1-1 | 18 | TRBV15 | TGTGCCACCAGCAGAGAGAAACCCTTGACAGGGACAAACACTGAAGCTTTCTTT | CATSREKPLTGTNTEAFF
few | NA | TRBJ1-1 | 13 | TRBV28 | TGTGCCAGCAGTTTAGTAGGGCCCACTGAAGCTTTCTTT | CASSLVGPTEAFF
NA | NA | TRBJ1-1 | 16 | TRBV5-4 | TGTGCCAGCAGCTTGGAACTTCGGACGGTAAATACTGAAGCTTTCTTT | CASSLELRTVNTEAFF
NA | NA | TRBJ1-4 | 12 | TRBV7-3 | TGTGCCAGCAGCCCAGCTGATGAAAAACTGTTTTTT | CASSPADEKLFF
large | NA | TRBJ2-6 | 16 | TRBV10-1 | TGCGCCAGCAGTGTTGAGCGACGCTCTGGGGCCAACGTCCTGACTTTC | CASSVERRSGANVLTF
NA | TRBD2 | TRBJ2-3 | 17 | TRBV11-2 | TGTGCCAGCAGCTTCTCAGGACTAGCGGGAGGAATAGATACGCAGTATTTT | CASSFSGLAGGIDTQYF
NA | TRBD1 | TRBJ2-1 | 16 | TRBV4-1 | TGCGCCAGCAGCTCCGGACAGGATCCCGCCGGGGATGAGCAGTTCTTC | CASSSGQDPAGDEQFF
NA | TRBD1 | TRBJ1-2 | 14 | TRBV19 | TGTGCCAGTAGTATGGGACAGGCAGGCTATGGCTACACCTTC | CASSMGQAGYGYTF